Listed below are T cell receptor beta chains from one sample, sequenced in a study of CXCR3-negative and CXCR3-positive naive CD8 T cells. TCRdb reanalyzed the 5' RACE reads, giving one entry per CDR3 protein sequence and no DNA. This table holds 150,000 or so distinct CDR3 sequences. Source material: naive CXCR3+ CD8+ T cells from blood. The receptors derive from a human donor in good health. Some clones in this sample may be carry-over from other donors' samples. The CDR3 runs from the conserved cysteine through the conserved F or W.

j_gene: TRBJ2-1
len: 14
v_gene: TRBV28
CDR3aa: CASSLWRGSDEQFF

j_gene: TRBJ2-7
len: 15
v_gene: TRBV14
CDR3aa: CASSRQVSASYEQYF

j_gene: TRBJ2-7
len: 14
v_gene: TRBV29-1
CDR3aa: CSVEWVGIAYEQYF

j_gene: TRBJ2-4
len: 15
v_gene: TRBV20-1
CDR3aa: CSARDLAGAKNIQYF

j_gene: TRBJ2-2
len: 16
v_gene: TRBV29-1
CDR3aa: CSAQLPGRFSAGELFF

j_gene: TRBJ2-1
len: 13
v_gene: TRBV19
CDR3aa: CASTDSSYNEQFF

j_gene: TRBJ2-6
len: 12
v_gene: TRBV29-1
CDR3aa: CSVDTGANVLTF

j_gene: TRBJ2-1
len: 13
v_gene: TRBV14
CDR3aa: CASSQYGYNEQFF

j_gene: TRBJ2-5
len: 13
v_gene: TRBV30
CDR3aa: CAWTGEGQGTQYF

j_gene: TRBJ1-1
len: 14
v_gene: TRBV28
CDR3aa: CASSFGGAVTEAFF

j_gene: TRBJ2-2
len: 16
v_gene: TRBV4-1
CDR3aa: CASSQERTSVTGELFF

j_gene: TRBJ1-2
len: 13
v_gene: TRBV7-9
CDR3aa: CASTLGENYGYTF

j_gene: TRBJ2-3
len: 16
v_gene: TRBV29-1
CDR3aa: CSVSPPPGQGKDTQYF

j_gene: TRBJ2-7
len: 15
v_gene: TRBV4-1
CDR3aa: CASSQVLYGNYEQYF

j_gene: TRBJ2-3
len: 14
v_gene: TRBV29-1
CDR3aa: CSVEGVGRTDTQYF

j_gene: TRBJ2-7
len: 14
v_gene: TRBV5-1
CDR3aa: CASSSGTGAYEQYF

j_gene: TRBJ2-7
len: 13
v_gene: TRBV18
CDR3aa: CASSPDTTYEQYF

j_gene: TRBJ2-1
len: 12
v_gene: TRBV5-6
CDR3aa: CASSWADNEQFF

j_gene: TRBJ2-1
len: 15
v_gene: TRBV29-1
CDR3aa: CSPGNGRGSYNEQFF

j_gene: TRBJ2-5
len: 19
v_gene: TRBV15
CDR3aa: CATSRDPVGSGRAEETQYF

j_gene: TRBJ2-3
len: 15
v_gene: TRBV5-4
CDR3aa: CASSKGLAGTDTQYF

j_gene: TRBJ1-5
len: 18
v_gene: TRBV4-1
CDR3aa: CASSQAAPPGWGNQPQHF

j_gene: TRBJ2-2
len: 18
v_gene: TRBV20-1
CDR3aa: CSARGRFNGQGSTGELFF

j_gene: TRBJ1-5
len: 16
v_gene: TRBV9
CDR3aa: CASSVADGDWSQPQHF

j_gene: TRBJ2-2
len: 16
v_gene: TRBV4-1
CDR3aa: CASSQVAGGLTGELFF

j_gene: TRBJ2-7
len: 14
v_gene: TRBV3-1
CDR3aa: CASSPGTESYEQYF

j_gene: TRBJ2-1
len: 16
v_gene: TRBV6-5
CDR3aa: CASSPSSVPPYNEQFF

j_gene: TRBJ2-5
len: 14
v_gene: TRBV6-6
CDR3aa: CASSSWGSQETQYF

j_gene: TRBJ2-1
len: 15
v_gene: TRBV11-3
CDR3aa: CASSPAGGAYNEQFF

j_gene: TRBJ2-3
len: 13
v_gene: TRBV12-3/TRBV12-4
CDR3aa: CAQPQQGTDTQYF

j_gene: TRBJ2-7
len: 13
v_gene: TRBV5-5
CDR3aa: CASSLVEGREQYF

j_gene: TRBJ1-3
len: 16
v_gene: TRBV10-1
CDR3aa: CASSARGRFSGNTIYF

j_gene: TRBJ2-7
len: 15
v_gene: TRBV28
CDR3aa: CASSFRGFTAYEQYF

j_gene: TRBJ1-6
len: 12
v_gene: TRBV13
CDR3aa: CASSLENSPLHF

j_gene: TRBJ2-2
len: 17
v_gene: TRBV7-9
CDR3aa: CASSLIRAGVDTGELFF

j_gene: TRBJ2-7
len: 14
v_gene: TRBV10-2
CDR3aa: CASDKAGGPSEQYF

j_gene: TRBJ1-2
len: 14
v_gene: TRBV27
CDR3aa: CASSPSGSNYGYTF

j_gene: TRBJ2-5
len: 14
v_gene: TRBV7-6
CDR3aa: CASSAPGYQETQYF

j_gene: TRBJ1-2
len: 16
v_gene: TRBV28
CDR3aa: CASSPPGPFTAYGYTF

j_gene: TRBJ2-1
len: 14
v_gene: TRBV6-5
CDR3aa: CASSYEGGYNEQFF

j_gene: TRBJ2-1
len: 11
v_gene: TRBV29-1
CDR3aa: CSVEEGLQQFF

j_gene: TRBJ1-2
len: 13
v_gene: TRBV12-3/TRBV12-4
CDR3aa: CASSGDGNYGYTF

j_gene: TRBJ1-1
len: 15
v_gene: TRBV27
CDR3aa: CASSLWPDGDTEAFF

j_gene: TRBJ2-1
len: 15
v_gene: TRBV10-3
CDR3aa: CAISERTSGREVLFF

j_gene: TRBJ2-7
len: 15
v_gene: TRBV6-5
CDR3aa: CASSYSASGPYEQYF

j_gene: TRBJ2-5
len: 15
v_gene: TRBV29-1
CDR3aa: CSVRFPASGRETQYF

j_gene: TRBJ1-1
len: 13
v_gene: TRBV29-1
CDR3aa: CSAYVGGSTEAFF

j_gene: TRBJ1-6
len: 12
v_gene: TRBV28
CDR3aa: CASGAQGSPLHF

j_gene: TRBJ2-5
len: 17
v_gene: TRBV14
CDR3aa: CASSQARTVTSQETQYF

j_gene: TRBJ2-1
len: 15
v_gene: TRBV14
CDR3aa: CASSHVLGPYNEQFF

j_gene: TRBJ1-1
len: 14
v_gene: TRBV6-1
CDR3aa: CASSEGQLNTEAFF

j_gene: TRBJ1-1
len: 14
v_gene: TRBV19
CDR3aa: CASSISGSSTEAFF

j_gene: TRBJ2-7
len: 17
v_gene: TRBV15
CDR3aa: CATSETIIRGQEYEQYF

j_gene: TRBJ2-5
len: 15
v_gene: TRBV20-1
CDR3aa: CSARDREGVQETQYF

j_gene: TRBJ2-2
len: 14
v_gene: TRBV12-3/TRBV12-4
CDR3aa: CASSFGGYTGELFF

j_gene: TRBJ1-1
len: 12
v_gene: TRBV29-1
CDR3aa: CSVGPTNTEAFF

j_gene: TRBJ2-3
len: 16
v_gene: TRBV6-5
CDR3aa: CASSPVGLAGWDTQYF

j_gene: TRBJ2-3
len: 16
v_gene: TRBV5-6
CDR3aa: CASSLAAGLGTDTQYF

j_gene: TRBJ2-1
len: 11
v_gene: TRBV29-1
CDR3aa: CSVGGEGEQFF